This record looks at one TCR beta chain sequence and its context. This record belongs to a study of PD-L1 blockade in urothelial cancer. Sequencing was performed with immunoSEQ multiplex PCR; in TCRdb, only in-frame clones are kept and a portion is missing. The sample shows tens of thousands of clones, under 90% of them seen only once. With 4 bases clipped from V and 4 bases from J, the junction kept 4 bases outside the gene matches. Germline V gene sequence: CDR1 MNHEY, CDR2 SVGAGI. The CDR3 is made up of 13 amino acids. The material sequenced was PBMCs, taken around atezolizumab (anti-PD-L1) treatment. The gene calls are TRBV6-5 and TRBJ2-7; 7 bases fit TRBD1. The clonotype originates from a man in his 70s with urothelial cancer. CDR3 protein: CASSSGQMYEQYF. The CDR3 DNA follows: TGTGCCAGCAGTTCGGGACAGATGTACGAGCAGTACTTC.